These T cell receptor beta chains were read from a single sample in a study of blood T cell repertoires in COVID-19. Some clones are missing from TCRdb's copy, which holds only in-frame ones; the method was immunoSEQ multiplex PCR. The data contain 100,000 to 150,000 clones, approximately 89% of them singletons. Source material: peripheral blood. The receptor set was obtained from a woman at least 80 years old with COVID-19, enrolled during active disease. CDR3s include the opening cysteine and the closing phenylalanine or tryptophan. D genes are given only for firm matches.

TRBV11-3,TRBD1,TRBJ1-2,CASHRIQGGADYGYTF,TGTGCCAGCCACCGCATTCAGGGGGGCGCAGACTATGGCTACACCTTC
TRBV5-6,TRBD1,TRBJ1-4,CASSLAETGGNEKLFF,TGTGCCAGCAGCTTGGCCGAGACAGGGGGGAATGAAAAACTGTTTTTT
TRBV7-7,TRBD1,TRBJ2-1,CASSSGQGNTEQFF,TGTGCTAGCAGCTCAGGACAGGGGAATACTGAGCAGTTCTTC
TRBV4-3,.,TRBJ1-4,CASSLRGGTANEKLFF,TGCGCCAGCAGCCTTCGCGGGGGCACGGCTAATGAAAAACTGTTTTTT
TRBV5-1,.,TRBJ2-7,CASSPWDTGYEQYF,TGCGCCAGCAGCCCTTGGGACACCGGATACGAGCAGTACTTC
TRBV28,.,TRBJ1-5,CASSSRQVGNQPQHF,TGTGCCAGCAGTTCGCGACAGGTGGGCAATCAGCCCCAGCATTTT
TRBV3-1/TRBV3-2,.,TRBJ1-2,CASSQYGDGRGGYTF,TGTGCCAGCAGCCAATACGGTGACGGACGAGGGGGCTACACCTTC
TRBV7-2,TRBD2,TRBJ2-4,CASTGGRAGVRNIQYF,TGTGCCAGCACGGGCGGGAGGGCCGGGGTCCGAAACATTCAGTACTTC
TRBV19,.,TRBJ1-2,CASSPDPGNNYGYTF,TGTGCCAGTAGTCCTGACCCAGGAAATAACTATGGCTACACCTTC
TRBV6-5,.,TRBJ2-5,CASSLDRDRQETQYF,TGTGCCAGCAGTTTAGACCGCGACAGGCAAGAGACCCAGTACTTC
TRBV5-6,TRBD1,TRBJ2-5,CASSYGTGGQETQYF,TGTGCCAGCAGCTATGGGACAGGGGGACAAGAGACCCAGTACTTC
TRBV12-3/TRBV12-4,.,TRBJ2-7,CASSLAFGQYF,TGTGCCAGCAGTTTGGCCTTTGGTCAGTACTTC
TRBV25-1,.,TRBJ2-7,CASSGEAVSYEQYF,TGTGCCAGCAGTGGGGAGGCGGTCTCCTACGAGCAGTACTTC
TRBV28,TRBD1,TRBJ2-4,CASSLLTGVNIQYF,TGTGCCAGCAGTTTGTTGACAGGGGTAAACATTCAGTACTTC
TRBV19,TRBD2,TRBJ2-3,CASSTTSGSTDTQYF,TGTGCCAGTAGTACGACTAGCGGTAGCACAGATACGCAGTATTTT
TRBV15,.,TRBJ1-1,CATSVGQPRNTEAFF,TGTGCCACCAGCGTCGGACAGCCAAGGAACACTGAAGCTTTCTTT
TRBV5-4,.,TRBJ1-1,CASSLHRTVNTEAFF,TGTGCCAGCAGCTTACACAGGACAGTGAACACTGAAGCTTTCTTT
TRBV19,.,TRBJ2-1,CASSIGQRGGGSYNEQFF,TGTGCCAGTAGTATAGGTCAGAGAGGGGGGGGCAGCTACAATGAGCAGTTCTTC
TRBV5-1,TRBD2,TRBJ2-5,CASSLSPGGETQYF,TGCGCCAGCAGCTTGAGCCCGGGGGGAGAGACCCAGTACTTC
TRBV6-5,TRBD2,TRBJ2-3,CASSYRLAGVSDTQYF,TGTGCCAGCAGTTACAGACTAGCGGGAGTTTCGGATACGCAGTATTTT
TRBV7-2,.,TRBJ1-5,CASSPFGALGQPQHF,TGTGCCAGCAGCCCCTTTGGGGCACTGGGTCAGCCCCAGCATTTT
TRBV2,.,TRBJ2-1,CASSLFDEQFF,TGTGCCAGCAGTCTTTTCGATGAGCAGTTCTTC